Below are 2 T cell receptor beta chains sequenced from a single sample in a study of T cells in Graves' hyperthyroidism and ophthalmopathy. From RNA transcripts, TCR beta CDR3 regions were amplified. TCR CDR3 underwent first-round RT-PCR with the HTBI primer set. TCRdb passed the multiplex PCR reads through MiXCR, listing each CDR3 protein once. The sample carries approximately 610,000 distinct CDR3 sequences, approximately 15% recorded once. The sample consisted of blood. These receptors originate from a woman aged 18-29 years with Graves' hyperthyroidism.

V is TRBV7-9 and J is TRBJ2-7, with D possibly matching TRBD2 (5 bases). The CDR3 loop spans 12 amino acids. Trimming removed 6 bases from V and 5 bases from J, with 11 bases in between. CDR1 and CDR2 from the germline V gene are SEHNR and FQNEAQ (reference sequence). CDR3 sequence reads: CASRKLGDEQYF. The CDR3 DNA reads TGTGCCAGCAGAAAACTAGGAGACGAGCAGTACTTC.

This clonotype showed up just a few times. This chain connects TRBV27 to TRBJ2-7, with a weak D call TRBD1 (6 bases). CDR3 length equals 15 residues. The V and J ends lost 4 bases and 2 bases respectively, with 15 bases between them. CDR1 and CDR2 from the germline V gene are MNHEY and SMNVEV (reference sequence). The CDR3 coding sequence is TGTGCCAGCAGTTCCACAGGGAAAGGGACCTACGAGCAGTACTTC. It encodes CASSSTGKGTYEQYF.